The 19 T cell receptor beta chains below come from one sample, sequenced in a study of T cell responses to AZD1222 COVID-19 vaccine. Produced via immunoSEQ multiplex PCR; TCRdb's table is partial and in-frame only. This sample carries 150,000 or so clones, approximately 91% of them seen once, and the ten largest clones take 1.5% to 2%. The material sequenced was peripheral blood, taken on day 0 of AZD1222 vaccination. These receptors came from an adult in good health.

The gene calls are TRBV4-1 and TRBJ1-4, with D possibly matching TRBD1 (5 bases). CDR1 and CDR2 (germline): MGHRA, YSYEKL. The CDR3 totals 15 residues. V shed 1 base and J shed 8 bases, with 14 bases lying between them. Here the CDR3 reads CASSQAVGVREKLFF. DNA of the CDR3: TGCGCCAGCAGCCAAGCTGTAGGGGTTCGCGAAAAACTGTTTTTT.

The chain has TRBV18 and TRBJ1-2; tentative D call: TRBD1 (5 bases). Trimming took off 1 base at V and 6 bases at J, with 18 bases between the two ends. The germline gives CDR1 KGHSH, CDR2 LQKENI. This CDR3 has 16 residues. The DNA of the CDR3 is TGTGCCAGCTCACCACGATCCAGGGTGGCGGATCATGGCTACACCTTC. Translation: CASSPRSRVADHGYTF.

The gene calls are TRBV9 and TRBJ1-1; D is uncertain. The germline V and J ends were trimmed by 4 bases and 2 bases, with 15 bases remaining between them. The CDR3 runs 15 residues. CDR1 SGDLS and CDR2 YYNGEE come from the germline V gene. The CDR3: CASSPRLETNTEAFF. The CDR3 nucleotides are TGTGCCAGCAGCCCCCGGCTGGAAACAAACACTGAAGCTTTCTTT.

CDR3 bases: TGTGCCAGTAACCGCGCGGGGGGGAACTATGAGCAGTTCTTC. It translates to CASNRAGGNYEQFF. This sequence joins TRBV9 and TRBJ2-1; 9 bases line up with TRBD2. Germline V gives CDR1 SGDLS, CDR2 YYNGEE. The CDR3 covers 14 residues. V lost 8 bases to trimming and J lost 8 bases; unmatched junction nucleotides: 11.

The chain employs TRBV10-3 and TRBJ2-3; 10 nucleotides align to TRBD1. This CDR3 spans 19 amino acids. V shed 0 bases and J 1 base; nucleotides not matched to a gene: 10. Germline lookup yields CDR1 ENHRY and CDR2 SYGVKD. For the CDR3, the DNA is TGTGCCATCAGTGAGTCGACGACAGGGGGCATCGGGGGCACAGATACGCAGTATTTT. Its translation is CAISESTTGGIGGTDTQYF.

The rearrangement joins TRBV30 to TRBJ2-7; 9 bases map to TRBD2. The V gene's germline CDR1 is GTSNPN and CDR2 SVGIG (reference sequence). The CDR3 length is 14 residues. V lost 3 bases and J lost 3; bases outside the gene matches: 6. The CDR3 region has the DNA TGTGCCTGGAGCCGGCAAGCGGGGGGCTACGAGCAGTACTTC. Residues: CAWSRQAGGYEQYF.

This chain uses TRBV4-1 with TRBJ1-4; a possible D gene is TRBD1 (6 bases). The CDR3 totals 19 residues. CDR1 is MGHRA and CDR2 is YSYEKL in the germline V gene. The germline V and J ends were trimmed by 3 bases and 4 bases, with 24 bases remaining between them. The CDR3 sequence is CASSHPPLGTHENNEKLFF. The CDR3, as DNA: TGCGCCAGCAGCCACCCTCCCCTCGGGACACACGAGAATAATGAAAAACTGTTTTTT.

V is TRBV9 and J is TRBJ1-2; TRBD1 matches 7 bases. V was pared by 3 bases and J by 3 bases, with 8 bases of the junction left unmatched. Germline V gene sequence: CDR1 SGDLS, CDR2 YYNGEE. The CDR3 is made up of 15 amino acids. CDR3 sequence reads: CASSARQGRDYGYTF. CDR3 DNA sequence: TGTGCCAGCAGCGCCCGACAGGGACGGGACTATGGCTACACCTTC.

V and J are TRBV11-2 and TRBJ2-1; the D gene is possibly TRBD2 (5 bases). Trimming cost V 0 bases and J 9 bases, with 15 bases left between them. The V gene's germline CDR1 is SGHAT and CDR2 FQNNGV. The CDR3 has 15 residues. The CDR3: CASSLDRFSGTEQFF. The CDR3 nucleotides are TGTGCCAGCAGCTTAGATCGGTTCTCGGGAACTGAGCAGTTCTTC.

The genes are TRBV5-1 and TRBJ1-1, with D perhaps matching TRBD1 (5 bases). Trimming took off 10 bases at V and 1 base at J, with 11 bases between the two ends. This CDR3 contains 12 residues. In germline, CDR1 is SGHRS, CDR2 YFSETQ. In DNA form, the CDR3 reads TGCGCCGGACTAGGGGAGAACACTGAAGCTTTCTTT. This sequence encodes CAGLGENTEAFF.

The V gene is TRBV6-5, the J gene TRBJ1-2; no firm D call. Germline V gene lookup returns CDR1 MNHEY and CDR2 SVGAGI. The germline V and J ends were trimmed by 8 bases and 8 bases, with 12 bases remaining between them. The CDR3 extends over 11 amino acids. Here the CDR3 reads CASATSHGYTF. Here the CDR3 DNA reads TGTGCCAGCGCAACATCCCACGGCTACACCTTC.

The chain is built from TRBV29-1 and TRBJ1-5, with 10 bases fitting TRBD1. After removal of 5 bases from V and 5 bases from J, the junction contained 9 bases not matched to a gene. This CDR3 contains 15 residues. The germline CDR1 and CDR2 sequences are SQVTM and ANQGSEA. The CDR3 here is CSVRVGTGEYQPQHF. Here the CDR3 DNA reads TGCAGCGTTAGAGTCGGGACAGGGGAATATCAGCCCCAGCATTTT.

The rearrangement links TRBV18 to TRBJ1-4, with 9 bases lining up with TRBD1. The CDR3 is 16 amino acids. Germline V gene sequence: CDR1 KGHSH, CDR2 LQKENI. Trimming at V came to 4 bases and at J to 3 bases, leaving 6 bases not matched to a gene. Written as DNA, the CDR3 is TGTGCCAGCTCACTTACACAGGGGGCTGCTAATGAAAAACTGTTTTTT. Translation: CASSLTQGAANEKLFF. Together with reference TRBV18 and TRBJ1-4, the CDR3 gives the full variable domain: NAGVMQNPRHLVRRRGQEARLRCSPMKGHSHVYWYRQLPEEGLKFMVYLQKENIIDESGMPKERFSAEFPKEGPSILRIQQVVRGDSAAYFCASSLTQGAANEKLFFGSGTQLSVL.

The rearrangement links TRBV5-1 to TRBJ1-1; 7 bases are shared with TRBD1. V trimming: 5 bases; J trimming: 0 bases; junction bases outside the gene matches: 1. Germline CDR1 is SGHRS and CDR2 is YFSETQ. CDR3 length equals 13 residues. CDR3 bases: TGCGCCAGCAGGGGACAGATGAACACTGAAGCTTTCTTT. Protein product: CASRGQMNTEAFF.

The chain joins TRBV5-6 to TRBJ1-2, with TRBD1 matching 8 bases. Germline loops: CDR1 SGHDT, CDR2 YYEEEE. The CDR3 is 13 residues long. Germline trimming cut 0 bases from V and 8 bases from J; bases unmatched to any gene: 3. The CDR3 region is CASSLDRGYGYTF. The CDR3 DNA reads as TGTGCCAGCAGCTTGGACAGGGGGTACGGCTACACCTTC.

CDR3 loop: CASSSRGRNEKLFF. For the CDR3, the DNA is TGTGCCAGCAGTTCCAGGGGGCGGAATGAAAAACTGTTTTTT. The chain uses TRBV28 and TRBJ1-4; 8 bases are shared with TRBD1. This CDR3 region has 14 residues. The ends lost 4 bases at V and 5 bases at J; junction bases unmatched: 3. CDR1 is MDHEN, CDR2 SYDVKM, per germline.

V gene TRBV19 combines with J gene TRBJ2-5; TRBD1 matches 11 bases. Per the germline V gene, CDR1 is LNHDA and CDR2 is SQIVND (reference sequence). The trim removed 8 bases at V and 5 bases at J, leaving 7 bases unmatched. The CDR3 covers 14 residues. The CDR3 sequence is CASGGQGAGETQYF. The CDR3 region has the DNA TGTGCCAGTGGAGGACAGGGGGCAGGGGAGACCCAGTACTTC. The variable domain in full, with the rest retrieved from reference TRBV19 and TRBJ2-5, is DGGITQSPKYLFRKEGQNVTLSCEQNLNHDAMYWYRQDPGQGLRLIYYSQIVNDFQKGDIAEGYSVSREKKESFPLTVTSAQKNPTAFYLCASGGQGAGETQYFGPGTRLLVL.

The V and J genes are TRBV5-1 and TRBJ2-1, with 7 bases aligning to TRBD2. V gave up 4 bases and J gave up 2 bases; unmatched junction bases: 3. This CDR3 contains 14 residues. Per the germline V gene, CDR1 is SGHRS and CDR2 is YFSETQ. The CDR3 region is CASSEGTTYNEQFF. CDR3 DNA: TGCGCCAGCAGCGAGGGGACTACCTACAATGAGCAGTTCTTC.

This clone was seen a single time. The chain combines TRBV14 with TRBJ2-5; 7 bases fit TRBD2. The CDR3 covers 14 residues. V was clipped by 1 base and J by 4 bases; unmatched bases: 3. Germline assignment: CDR1 SGHDN and CDR2 FVKESK. CDR3 loop: CASSQAVAGETQYF. In nucleotides, the CDR3 is TGTGCCAGCAGCCAAGCAGTAGCGGGAGAGACCCAGTACTTC.